The clone carrying this T cell receptor (beta chain) was detected only once. The PCR used 60 Vbeta and 13 Jbeta primers. This table comes from immunoSEQ multiplex PCR, and its TCRdb copy is limited to in-frame clones, with some not included. The sample has fewer than 200,000 clones, about 84% seen once. Germline CDR1 and CDR2: SEHNR and FQNEAQ (reference sequence). The ends were cut back, 5 bases at V and 4 bases at J, with 14 bases in the middle. The CDR3 has 14 amino acids. The data were taken from a study of cytomegalovirus exposure and HLA in healthy donors. V gene TRBV7-9 combines with J gene TRBJ2-5, with D perhaps matching TRBD2 (5 bases). The TCR comes from a woman aged 30 to 39 in good health and CMV-seropositive. The specimen was PBMCs. Written as DNA, the CDR3 is TGTGCCAGCAGCCTCGGGAACCGGGCAGAGACCCAGTACTTC. Its protein product is CASSLGNRAETQYF.